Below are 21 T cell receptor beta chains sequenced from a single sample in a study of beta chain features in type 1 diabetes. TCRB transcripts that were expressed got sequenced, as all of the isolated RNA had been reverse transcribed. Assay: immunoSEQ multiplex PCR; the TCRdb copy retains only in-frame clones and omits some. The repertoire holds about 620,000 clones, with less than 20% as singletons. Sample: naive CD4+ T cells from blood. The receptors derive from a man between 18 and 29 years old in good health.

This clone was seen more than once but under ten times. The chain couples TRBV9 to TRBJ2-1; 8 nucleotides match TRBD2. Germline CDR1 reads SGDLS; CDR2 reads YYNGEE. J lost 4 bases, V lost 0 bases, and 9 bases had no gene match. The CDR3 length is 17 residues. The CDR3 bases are TGTGCCAGCAGCGTAGACACTGGACGGGAGGGATACAATGAGCAGTTCTTC. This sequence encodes CASSVDTGREGYNEQFF.

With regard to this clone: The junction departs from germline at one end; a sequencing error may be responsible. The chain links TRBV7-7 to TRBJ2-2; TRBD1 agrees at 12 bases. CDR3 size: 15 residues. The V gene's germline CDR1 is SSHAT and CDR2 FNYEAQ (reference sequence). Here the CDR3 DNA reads TGTGCTAGCAGCTTTGGGACAGGGGGCGACGGGGAGCTGTTTTTT. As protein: CASSFGTGGDGELFF.

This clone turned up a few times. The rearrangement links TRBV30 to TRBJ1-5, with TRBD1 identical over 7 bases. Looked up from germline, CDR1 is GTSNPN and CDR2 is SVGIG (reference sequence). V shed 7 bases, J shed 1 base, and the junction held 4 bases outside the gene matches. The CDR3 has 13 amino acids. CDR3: CAYSTGSNQPQHF. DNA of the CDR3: TGTGCCTACTCGACAGGGAGCAATCAGCCCCAGCATTTT.

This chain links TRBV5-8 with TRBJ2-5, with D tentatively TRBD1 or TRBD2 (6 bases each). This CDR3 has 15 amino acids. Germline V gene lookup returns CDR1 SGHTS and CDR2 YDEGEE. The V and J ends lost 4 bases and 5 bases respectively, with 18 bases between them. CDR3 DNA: TGTGCCAGCAGCCGTGAAGGGGGGAGAAGGGAGACCCAGTACTTC. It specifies CASSREGGRRETQYF.

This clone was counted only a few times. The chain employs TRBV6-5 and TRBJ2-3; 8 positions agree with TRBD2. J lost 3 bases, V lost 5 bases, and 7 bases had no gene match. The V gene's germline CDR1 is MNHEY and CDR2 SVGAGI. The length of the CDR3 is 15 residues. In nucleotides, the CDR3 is TGTGCCAGCAGTCGGGAGGGAGGTAGAACAGATACGCAGTATTTT. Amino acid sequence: CASSREGGRTDTQYF.

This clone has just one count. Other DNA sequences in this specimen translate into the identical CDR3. This CDR3 reads CASSLDRGLGEQFF. CDR3 nucleotides: TGTGCCAGCAGCTTGGACAGGGGGCTAGGTGAGCAGTTCTTC. This chain links TRBV11-2 with TRBJ2-1; the match to TRBD1 covers 11 bases. CDR3 length: 14 residues. Germline-derived CDR1 and CDR2 are SGHAT and FQNNGV. The junction had 4 bases not matched to a gene; V was cut back by 3 bases and J by 9 bases.

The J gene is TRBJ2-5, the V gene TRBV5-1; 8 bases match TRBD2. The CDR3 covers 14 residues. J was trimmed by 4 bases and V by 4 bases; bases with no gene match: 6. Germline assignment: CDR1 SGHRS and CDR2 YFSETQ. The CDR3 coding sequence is TGCGCCAGCAGCACGGGACTAGGCATAGAGACCCAGTACTTC. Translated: CASSTGLGIETQYF. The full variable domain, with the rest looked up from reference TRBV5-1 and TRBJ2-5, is KAGVTQTPRYLIKTRGQQVTLSCSPISGHRSVSWYQQTPGQGLQFLFEYFSETQRNKGNFPGRFSGRQFSNSRSEMNVSTLELGDSALYLCASSTGLGIETQYFGPGTRLLVL.

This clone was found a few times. CDR3 coding DNA: TGTGCCAGCCTAGCGGGTAACACCGGGGAGCTGTTTTTT. Translation gives CASLAGNTGELFF. The rearrangement links TRBV9 to TRBJ2-2, with 8 nucleotides matching TRBD2. The germline gives CDR1 SGDLS, CDR2 YYNGEE. Losses at the gene ends were 7 bases for V and 2 bases for J; bases not matched to a gene: 1. The CDR3 contains 13 residues.

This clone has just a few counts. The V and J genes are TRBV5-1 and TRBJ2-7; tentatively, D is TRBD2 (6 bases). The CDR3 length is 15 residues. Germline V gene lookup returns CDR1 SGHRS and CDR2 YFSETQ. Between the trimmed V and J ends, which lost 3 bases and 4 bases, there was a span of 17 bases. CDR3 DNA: TGCGCCAGCAGCTCCCAAGGGGCTAGCGTTTACGAGCAGTACTTC. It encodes CASSSQGASVYEQYF.

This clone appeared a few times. CDR3 loop: CASSLSDRVAQYF. The CDR3 coding sequence is TGTGCCAGCAGCTTATCGGACAGGGTCGCGCAGTATTTT. The chain carries TRBV7-3 and TRBJ2-3; 8 nucleotides align to TRBD1. With 2 bases clipped from V and 10 bases from J, the junction kept 5 bases outside the gene matches. The CDR3 covers 13 residues. CDR1 is SGHTA and CDR2 is FQGTGA in the germline V gene.

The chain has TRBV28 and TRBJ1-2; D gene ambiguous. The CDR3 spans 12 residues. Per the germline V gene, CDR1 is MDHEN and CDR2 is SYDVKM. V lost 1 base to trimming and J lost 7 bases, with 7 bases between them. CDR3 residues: CASSLSQPGYTF. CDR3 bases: TGTGCCAGCAGTTTATCACAGCCTGGCTACACCTTC.

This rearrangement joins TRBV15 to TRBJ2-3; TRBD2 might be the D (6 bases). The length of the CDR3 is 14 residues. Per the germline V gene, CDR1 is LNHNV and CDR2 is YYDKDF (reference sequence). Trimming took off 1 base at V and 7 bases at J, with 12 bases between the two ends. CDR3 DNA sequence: TGTGCCACCAGCAGAGGTTGGAGGGAAAATACGCAGTATTTT. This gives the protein CATSRGWRENTQYF.

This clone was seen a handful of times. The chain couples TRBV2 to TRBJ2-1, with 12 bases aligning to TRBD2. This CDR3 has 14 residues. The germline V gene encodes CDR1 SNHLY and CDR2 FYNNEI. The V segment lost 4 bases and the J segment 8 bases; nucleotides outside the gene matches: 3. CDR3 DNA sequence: TGTGCCAGCAGTGGACTAGCGGGAGTGGATGAGCAGTTCTTC. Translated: CASSGLAGVDEQFF. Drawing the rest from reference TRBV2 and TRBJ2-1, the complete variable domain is EPEVTQTPSHQVTQMGQEVILRCVPISNHLYFYWYRQILGQKVEFLVSFYNNEISEKSEIFDDQFSVERPDGSNFTLKIRSTKLEDSAMYFCASSGLAGVDEQFFGPGTRLTVL.

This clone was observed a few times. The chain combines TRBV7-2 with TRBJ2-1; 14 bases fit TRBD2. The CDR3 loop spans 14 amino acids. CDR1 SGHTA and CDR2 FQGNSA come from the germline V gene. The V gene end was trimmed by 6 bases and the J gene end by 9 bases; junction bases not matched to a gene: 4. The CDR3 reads CASRRTSGRSEQFF. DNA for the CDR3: TGTGCCAGCAGAAGGACTAGCGGGAGGAGTGAGCAGTTCTTC.

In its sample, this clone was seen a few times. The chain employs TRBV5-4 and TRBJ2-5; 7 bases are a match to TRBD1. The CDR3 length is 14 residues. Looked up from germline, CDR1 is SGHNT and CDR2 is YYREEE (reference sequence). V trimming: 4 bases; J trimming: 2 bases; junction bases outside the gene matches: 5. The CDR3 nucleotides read TGTGCCAGCAGCCCGGACAGGCAACAAGAGACCCAGTACTTC. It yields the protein CASSPDRQQETQYF.

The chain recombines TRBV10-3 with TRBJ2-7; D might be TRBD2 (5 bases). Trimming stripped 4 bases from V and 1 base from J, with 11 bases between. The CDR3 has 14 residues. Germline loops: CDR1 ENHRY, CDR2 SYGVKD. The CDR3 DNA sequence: TGTGCCATCAGTGTTGAGGGAAATTCCTACGAGCAGTACTTC. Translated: CAISVEGNSYEQYF.

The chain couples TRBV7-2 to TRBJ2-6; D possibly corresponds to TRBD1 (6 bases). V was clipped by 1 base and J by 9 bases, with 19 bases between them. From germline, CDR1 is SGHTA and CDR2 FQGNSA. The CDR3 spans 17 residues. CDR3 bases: TGTGCCAGCAGCTTAGTTGGGCAGGGGAAGGTGGGCAACGTCCTGACTTTC. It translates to CASSLVGQGKVGNVLTF.

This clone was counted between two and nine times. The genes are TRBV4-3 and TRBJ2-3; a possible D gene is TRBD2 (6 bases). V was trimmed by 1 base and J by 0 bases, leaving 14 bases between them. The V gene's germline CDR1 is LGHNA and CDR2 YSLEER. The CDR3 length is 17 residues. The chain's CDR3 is CASSQAVGGASTDTQYF. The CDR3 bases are TGCGCCAGCAGCCAAGCGGTCGGGGGAGCTAGCACAGATACGCAGTATTTT.

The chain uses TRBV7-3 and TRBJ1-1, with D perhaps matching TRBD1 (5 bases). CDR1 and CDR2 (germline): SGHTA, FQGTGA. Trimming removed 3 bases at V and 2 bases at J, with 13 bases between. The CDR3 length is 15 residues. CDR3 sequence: CASSLGRQFNTEAFF. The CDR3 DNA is TGTGCCAGCAGCTTGGGCCGACAGTTTAACACTGAAGCTTTCTTT.

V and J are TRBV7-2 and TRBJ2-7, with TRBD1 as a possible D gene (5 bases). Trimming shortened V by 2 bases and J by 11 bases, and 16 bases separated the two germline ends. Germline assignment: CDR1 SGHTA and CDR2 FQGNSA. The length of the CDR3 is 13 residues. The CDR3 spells CASSLSFRTIEYF. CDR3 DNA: TGTGCCAGCAGCTTATCTTTCCGGACAATTGAGTACTTC.

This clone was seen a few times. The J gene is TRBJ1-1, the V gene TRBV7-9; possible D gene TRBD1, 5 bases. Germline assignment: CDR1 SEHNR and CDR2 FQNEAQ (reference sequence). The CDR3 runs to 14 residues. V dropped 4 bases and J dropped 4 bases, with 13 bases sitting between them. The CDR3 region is CASSSIGQVTEAFF. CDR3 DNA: TGTGCCAGCAGCTCGATAGGACAAGTCACTGAAGCTTTCTTT.